This T cell receptor beta chain emerged from a study of identical twins. Study-wide findings and caveats: Interpretation of the results relied on cross-sectional statistical analysis and not on following the same donors.

It was template switching that added a universal primer site, and there were unique molecular identifiers on the cDNA. TCRdb passed the 5' RACE reads through MiXCR, listing each CDR3 protein once. The sample gives roughly 290,000 distinct CDR3 sequences, nearly 9.5% of which show up once; approximately 6.6% is in the top ten. The CDR3 extends over 11 amino acids. Trimming removed 3 bases at V and 10 bases at J, with 4 bases between. Germline V gene lookup returns CDR1 MGHRA and CDR2 YSYEKL. As to this clonotype: Its antigen is still unknown.

The same sample was also used in a study of yellow fever vaccine responses in identical twins. That source adds: Reportedly, the T cell response mounted by twins to vaccine seemed partly convergent, partly personalized.

This receptor was taken from a woman aged 18-29 years in good health. Sequencing was done on a sample of CD8+ T cells sorted from blood. This sequence joins TRBV4-1 and TRBJ2-6, with D unclear. DNA for the CDR3: TGCGCCAGCAGCCAGGGAAACGTCCTGACTTTC. Its translation: CASSQGNVLTF.